This TCR beta chain was profiled in a study of OX40 agonist ivuxolimab in advanced cancers. Study context: A mean age of approximately 58 years, range roughly 23 to 85, was recorded, and approximately 85% were male. Findings of the study overall: The mean number of expanded clones was higher in CD8+ T cells than in CD4+. In the 0.1 to 3.0 mg/kg range, CD4+ and CD8+ blood T cells had expanded clonally by week 6.

If patients had autoimmune disease history or systemic immunosuppression, they were excluded. Details on this clone: Its cognate antigen is unknown.

Repertoires were generated with immunoSEQ multiplex PCR, while TCRdb's copy carries only in-frame clones and drops some. The sample lists roughly 80,000 clones; approximately 80% were seen once. Deletions cut 5 bases from V and 2 bases from J, with 3 bases between. The CDR3 spans 11 residues. CDR1 and CDR2 (germline): SGHTA, FQGNSA. The origin of this receptor is an adult with an advanced solid tumor such as melanoma, head and neck, liver or kidney cancer. The specimen was CD4+ or CD8+ T cells sorted from blood, collected in a trial of the OX40 agonist ivuxolimab. This chain uses TRBV7-2 with TRBJ2-5; D is unclear. In nucleotides, the CDR3 is TGTGCCAGCAGCCAACAAGAGACCCAGTACTTC. The encoded protein is CASSQQETQYF. Combining the CDR3 with reference TRBV7-2 and TRBJ2-5 gives the whole variable domain GAGVSQSPSNKVTEKGKDVELRCDPISGHTALYWYRQSLGQGLEFLIYFQGNSAPDKSGLPSDRFSAERTGGSVSTLTIQRTQQEDSAVYLCASSQQETQYFGPGTRLLVL.